Listed here is a single T cell receptor (beta chain). Using immunoSEQ multiplex PCR, the repertoire was profiled, and TCRdb retains in-frame clones only, with some absent. The sample has about 1 million clones; more than 60% are singletons. The source of the sample is a study of shared clonotypes between healthy human individuals. Trimming stripped 0 bases from V and 4 bases from J, with 6 bases between. CDR1 and CDR2 from the germline V gene are GTSNPN and SVGIG (reference sequence). The length of the CDR3 is 13 residues. The sample comprised memory CD4+ T cells sorted from blood. Subset given: CD45RA-negative fraction. The rearrangement links TRBV30 to TRBJ1-4; D unclear. The receptor was derived from a man in his late teens or twenties in good health. Written as DNA, the CDR3 is TGTGCCTGGAGTGTCGGAAATAATGAAAAACTGTTTTTT. Translated: CAWSVGNNEKLFF.